This T cell receptor beta chain was sequenced in a study of CD8+ T cells in alopecia areata. This clone has just a few counts. The CDR3 totals 15 residues. CDR1 and CDR2 from the germline V gene are MDHEN and SYDVKM. J gave up 0 bases and V 4 bases, and 5 bases lay outside the gene matches. Treatment indicated: oral pan-JAK inhibitor, 5-10 mg twice daily. The sequencing template was cDNA reverse transcribed from extracted RNA. Clones were sequenced by immunoSEQ multiplex PCR, and TCRdb holds only the in-frame ones, with some missing. The sample holds some 200,000 clones, roughly three fifths seen once.

Sequenced material: CD4+ T cells sorted from blood, taken at week 4, from a patient treated with tofacitinib. The chain carries TRBV28 and TRBJ2-7; 8 bases map to TRBD1. The origin of this receptor is a human donor with alopecia areata. The CDR3 protein is CASSSTGANSYEQYF. DNA for the CDR3: TGTGCCAGCAGTTCGACAGGGGCGAACTCCTACGAGCAGTACTTC.